This T cell receptor (beta chain) was observed in a study of vaccination and CD4 T cells after COVID-19. General observations from the study: Reactive clone data from convalescent patients indicated a median of about 86% appearing only post-vaccination.

Cultured CD4+ T cells had their DNA profiled by the Oncomine TCR Beta short-read assay. Via MiXCR, TCRdb re-called the PCR reads, giving one row per CDR3 protein. The sample lists about 15,000 distinct CDR3 sequences, about two fifths seen once, with 4.5% to 7% in the top ten. This clonotype was recorded a few times. The antigen is undetermined. Treatment specified: roughly 11-day PBMC culture with coronavirus spike peptide pools or control peptides (ViraFEST assay). The CDR3 is made up of 9 amino acids. Germline V gives CDR1 MRHNA, CDR2 SNTAGT. The ends were cut back, 6 bases at V and 11 bases at J, with 5 bases in the middle.

This sample comprised CD4+ T cells from blood, cultured in vitro, obtained before SARS-CoV-2 vaccination. This TCR derives from a human donor who had recovered from COVID-19. The chain combines TRBV6-4 with TRBJ1-3; D not certain. The chain's CDR3 is CASREAIYF. The DNA for the CDR3 is TGTGCCAGCAGGGAGGCCATATATTTT.